The text below deals with one T cell receptor beta chain. TCRdb's copy holds only in-frame clones and misses some; the assay was immunoSEQ multiplex PCR. The sample lists tens of thousands of clones, about 72% occurring once. This entry comes from a study of PD-L1 blockade in urothelial cancer. The CDR3 sequence is 13 residues long. From germline, CDR1 is MNHNS and CDR2 SASEGT. Trimming stripped 6 bases from V and 3 bases from J, with 12 bases between. The TCR sequence derives from a man aged 70 or older with urothelial cancer. The chain links TRBV6-1 to TRBJ2-7, with D unclear. Sample: PBMCs, taken around atezolizumab (anti-PD-L1) treatment. The CDR3, as DNA: TGTGCCAGCAGGGCCGGGTCGATCTACGAGCAGTACTTC. It encodes CASRAGSIYEQYF.